The rows below give T cell receptor beta chains drawn from one sample of a study of Ad26.COV2.S vaccination and SARS-CoV-2 variants. Method: immunoSEQ multiplex PCR; TCRdb's copy keeps in-frame clones and lacks some. The sample lists hundreds of thousands of clones, 85% to 90% occurring once. This specimen was peripheral blood, taken in a trial of Ad26.COV2.S vaccine versus placebo. The receptor set was obtained from a person aged 18 to 65 who received the Ad26.COV2.S COVID-19 vaccine or a placebo. The CDR3 runs from the conserved cysteine through the conserved F or W. The order of the fields is J gene, V gene, D gene, CDR3 protein. A D gene is named only where the DNA matches it firmly.

j_gene: TRBJ2-5
v_gene: TRBV7-2
d_gene: TRBD2
CDR3aa: CASSSETSAETQYF

j_gene: TRBJ1-1
v_gene: TRBV14
d_gene: .
CDR3aa: CASSQEIGLNTEAFF

j_gene: TRBJ2-7
v_gene: TRBV5-6
d_gene: TRBD1
CDR3aa: CASSFRQGALSYEQYF

j_gene: TRBJ2-3
v_gene: TRBV4-2
d_gene: .
CDR3aa: CASSRGQSADTQYF

j_gene: TRBJ2-7
v_gene: TRBV11-2
d_gene: .
CDR3aa: CASSLDPSSYEQYF

j_gene: TRBJ1-1
v_gene: TRBV4-3
d_gene: .
CDR3aa: CASSGAYLGGTTEAFF

j_gene: TRBJ2-2
v_gene: TRBV19
d_gene: .
CDR3aa: CASSKREAGELFF

j_gene: TRBJ2-1
v_gene: TRBV19
d_gene: .
CDR3aa: CASSMRLSYNEQFF

j_gene: TRBJ2-7
v_gene: TRBV9
d_gene: .
CDR3aa: CASSPWGEPYYEQYF

j_gene: TRBJ1-5
v_gene: TRBV6-5
d_gene: .
CDR3aa: CASSSSLSGYQPQHF

j_gene: TRBJ1-6
v_gene: TRBV7-2
d_gene: .
CDR3aa: CASSLGSAASPLHF

j_gene: TRBJ1-6
v_gene: TRBV2
d_gene: .
CDR3aa: CASSDSLSSYNSPLHF

j_gene: TRBJ1-6
v_gene: TRBV4-2
d_gene: TRBD1
CDR3aa: CASSQSYGTGDSPLHF

j_gene: TRBJ1-6
v_gene: TRBV7-6
d_gene: .
CDR3aa: CASSLQGSSYNSPLHF

j_gene: TRBJ2-2
v_gene: TRBV4-1
d_gene: .
CDR3aa: CASSQDRGNTGELFF

j_gene: TRBJ1-2
v_gene: TRBV5-4
d_gene: .
CDR3aa: CASSLRTGLARGYTF

j_gene: TRBJ1-1
v_gene: TRBV3-1/TRBV3-2
d_gene: .
CDR3aa: CASSNHGDAEAFF

j_gene: TRBJ1-1
v_gene: TRBV3-1/TRBV3-2
d_gene: .
CDR3aa: CASSVGIAGRSTEAFF

j_gene: TRBJ2-2
v_gene: TRBV28
d_gene: .
CDR3aa: CASSLHLGGELFF

j_gene: TRBJ2-3
v_gene: TRBV5-4
d_gene: .
CDR3aa: CASSLISTDTQYF

j_gene: TRBJ2-7
v_gene: TRBV3-1/TRBV3-2
d_gene: TRBD2
CDR3aa: CASSPGLAATYEQYF

j_gene: TRBJ2-5
v_gene: TRBV5-1
d_gene: TRBD1
CDR3aa: CASSTQQGQETQYF

j_gene: TRBJ1-4
v_gene: TRBV6-1
d_gene: TRBD1
CDR3aa: CASSERTGGKEKLFF

j_gene: TRBJ1-3
v_gene: TRBV28
d_gene: .
CDR3aa: CASRGTPFSGNTIYF

j_gene: TRBJ1-1
v_gene: TRBV6-1
d_gene: .
CDR3aa: CASSEARTNTEAFF

j_gene: TRBJ1-1
v_gene: TRBV5-6
d_gene: .
CDR3aa: CASTLGATGVNTEAFF

j_gene: TRBJ1-1
v_gene: TRBV2
d_gene: .
CDR3aa: CASSEERGRGEEAFF

j_gene: TRBJ2-6
v_gene: TRBV15
d_gene: .
CDR3aa: CATSRSGRHSGANVLTF

j_gene: TRBJ1-1
v_gene: TRBV29-1
d_gene: .
CDR3aa: CSVVEGGAFF

j_gene: TRBJ2-7
v_gene: TRBV4-1
d_gene: .
CDR3aa: CASSYSHMTSYEQYF

j_gene: TRBJ2-7
v_gene: TRBV6-2/TRBV6-3
d_gene: .
CDR3aa: CASSYGDTGSYEQYF